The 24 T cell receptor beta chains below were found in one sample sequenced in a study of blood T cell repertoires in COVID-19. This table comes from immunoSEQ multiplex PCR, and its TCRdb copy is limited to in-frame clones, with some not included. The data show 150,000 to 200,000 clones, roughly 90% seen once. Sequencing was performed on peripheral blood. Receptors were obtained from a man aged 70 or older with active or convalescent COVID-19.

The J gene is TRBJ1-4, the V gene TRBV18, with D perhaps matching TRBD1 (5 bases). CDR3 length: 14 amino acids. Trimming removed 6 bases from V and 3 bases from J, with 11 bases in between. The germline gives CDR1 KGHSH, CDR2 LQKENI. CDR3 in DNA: TGTGCCAGCTCCCAGGGTACGTCTAATGAAAAACTGTTTTTT. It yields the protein CASSQGTSNEKLFF.

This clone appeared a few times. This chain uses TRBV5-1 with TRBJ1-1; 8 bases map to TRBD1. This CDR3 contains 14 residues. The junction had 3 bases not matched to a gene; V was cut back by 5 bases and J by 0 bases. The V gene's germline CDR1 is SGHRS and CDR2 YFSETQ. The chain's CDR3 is CASSRDRMNTEAFF. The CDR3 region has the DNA TGCGCCAGCAGTCGGGACAGGATGAACACTGAAGCTTTCTTT.

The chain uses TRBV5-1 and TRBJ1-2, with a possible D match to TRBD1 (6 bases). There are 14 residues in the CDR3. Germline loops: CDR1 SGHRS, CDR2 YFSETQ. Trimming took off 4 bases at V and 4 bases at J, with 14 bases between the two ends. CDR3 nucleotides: TGCGCCAGCAGCCTGGACAGTATCGTCTATGGCTACACCTTC. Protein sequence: CASSLDSIVYGYTF.

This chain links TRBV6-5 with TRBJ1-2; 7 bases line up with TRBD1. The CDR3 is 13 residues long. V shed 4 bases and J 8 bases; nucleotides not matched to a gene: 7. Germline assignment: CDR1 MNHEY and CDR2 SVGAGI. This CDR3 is CASSFDRVDGYTF. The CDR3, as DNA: TGTGCCAGCAGTTTCGACAGGGTTGACGGCTACACCTTC.

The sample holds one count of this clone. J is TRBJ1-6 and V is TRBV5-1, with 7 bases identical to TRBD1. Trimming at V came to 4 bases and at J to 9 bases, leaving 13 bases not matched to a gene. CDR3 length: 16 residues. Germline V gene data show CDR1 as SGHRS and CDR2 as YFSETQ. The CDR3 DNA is TGCGCCAGCAGCCCCCAAGATACAGGGGCCGGTTCACCCCTCCACTTT. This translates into CASSPQDTGAGSPLHF.

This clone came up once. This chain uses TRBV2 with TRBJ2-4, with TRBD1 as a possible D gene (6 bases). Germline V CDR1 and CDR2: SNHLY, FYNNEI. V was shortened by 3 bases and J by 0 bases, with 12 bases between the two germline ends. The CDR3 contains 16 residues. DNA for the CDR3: TGTGCCAGCAGTGACCTCCAGGGGTTAGCCAAAAACATTCAGTACTTC. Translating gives CASSDLQGLAKNIQYF.

DNA for the CDR3: TGTGCCAGCAGCTCCTCCTCGGTCCAAGAGACCCAGTACTTC. Amino acids: CASSSSSVQETQYF. The J gene is TRBJ2-5, the V gene TRBV7-2; D is uncertain. The CDR3 consists of 14 residues. Trimming shortened V by 4 bases and J by 1 base, and 10 bases separated the two germline ends. Germline V gene lookup returns CDR1 SGHTA and CDR2 FQGNSA.

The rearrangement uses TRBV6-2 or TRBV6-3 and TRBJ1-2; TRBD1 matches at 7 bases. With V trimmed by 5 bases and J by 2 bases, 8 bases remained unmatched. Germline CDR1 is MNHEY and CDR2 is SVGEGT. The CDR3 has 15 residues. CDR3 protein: CASSPWTGTNYGYTF. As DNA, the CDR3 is TGTGCCAGCAGTCCGTGGACAGGAACAAACTATGGCTACACCTTC.

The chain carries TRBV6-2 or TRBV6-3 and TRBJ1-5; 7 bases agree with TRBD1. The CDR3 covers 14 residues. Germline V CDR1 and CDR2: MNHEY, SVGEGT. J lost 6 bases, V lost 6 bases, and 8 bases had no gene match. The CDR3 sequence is CASSRDSGRQPQHF. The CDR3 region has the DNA TGTGCCAGCAGCCGGGACAGCGGACGTCAGCCCCAGCATTTT.

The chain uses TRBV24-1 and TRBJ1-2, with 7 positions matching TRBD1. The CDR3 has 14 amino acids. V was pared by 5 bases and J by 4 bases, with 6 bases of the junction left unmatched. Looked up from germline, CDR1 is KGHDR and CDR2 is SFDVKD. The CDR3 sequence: CATSARQGSYGYTF. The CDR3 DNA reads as TGTGCCACCAGTGCCCGACAGGGAAGCTATGGCTACACCTTC.

The CDR3 coding sequence is TGTGCCAGCAGCCCTGGACCGGGGGACAATGAGCAGTTCTTC. It yields the protein CASSPGPGDNEQFF. This chain uses TRBV5-4 with TRBJ2-1; tentatively, D is TRBD2 (6 bases). The V gene lost 4 bases and the J gene lost 5 bases, with 13 bases spanning the gap. Per the germline V gene, CDR1 is SGHNT and CDR2 is YYREEE (reference sequence). This CDR3 has 14 residues.

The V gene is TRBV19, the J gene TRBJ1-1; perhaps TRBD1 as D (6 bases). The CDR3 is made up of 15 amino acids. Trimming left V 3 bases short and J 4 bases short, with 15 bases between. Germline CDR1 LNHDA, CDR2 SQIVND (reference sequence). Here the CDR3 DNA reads TGTGCCAGTAGTATTGGGCAGGGGAGGGTCACTGAAGCTTTCTTT. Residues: CASSIGQGRVTEAFF.

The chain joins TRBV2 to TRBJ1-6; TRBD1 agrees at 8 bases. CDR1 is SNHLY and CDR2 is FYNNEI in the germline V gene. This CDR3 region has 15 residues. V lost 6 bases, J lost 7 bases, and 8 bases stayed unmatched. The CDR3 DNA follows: TGTGCCAGCAGCTACAGGGGGAAAGGAAATTCACCCCTCCACTTT. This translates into CASSYRGKGNSPLHF.

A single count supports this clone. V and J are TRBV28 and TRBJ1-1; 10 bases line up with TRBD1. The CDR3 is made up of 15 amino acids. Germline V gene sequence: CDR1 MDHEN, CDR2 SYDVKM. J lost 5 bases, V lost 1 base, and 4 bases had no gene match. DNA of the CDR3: TGTGCCAGCAGTTTATCGAGGACAGGGGGGACTGAAGCTTTCTTT. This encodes CASSLSRTGGTEAFF.

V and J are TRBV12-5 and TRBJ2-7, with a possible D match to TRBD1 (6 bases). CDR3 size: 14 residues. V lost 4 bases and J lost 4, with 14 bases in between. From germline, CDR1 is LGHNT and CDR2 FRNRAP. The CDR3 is CASGSGQIVYEQYF. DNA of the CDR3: TGTGCTAGTGGTTCCGGACAGATAGTTTACGAGCAGTACTTC.

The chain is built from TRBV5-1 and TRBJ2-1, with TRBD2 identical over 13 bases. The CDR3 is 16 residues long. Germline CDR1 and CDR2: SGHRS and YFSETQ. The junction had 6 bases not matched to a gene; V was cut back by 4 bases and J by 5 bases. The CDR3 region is CASSRTGTSGNNEQFF. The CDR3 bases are TGCGCCAGCAGCCGGACCGGGACTAGCGGGAACAATGAGCAGTTCTTC.

The CDR3 DNA follows: TGTGCCAGCAGCTTCTGGTCAGGGGAGTATGAAAAACTGTTTTTT. Protein sequence: CASSFWSGEYEKLFF. This rearrangement joins TRBV7-9 to TRBJ1-4; D may be TRBD1 (6 bases). Germline CDR1 and CDR2: SEHNR and FQNEAQ (reference sequence). V was clipped by 3 bases and J by 6 bases, with 14 bases between them. The length of the CDR3 is 15 residues.

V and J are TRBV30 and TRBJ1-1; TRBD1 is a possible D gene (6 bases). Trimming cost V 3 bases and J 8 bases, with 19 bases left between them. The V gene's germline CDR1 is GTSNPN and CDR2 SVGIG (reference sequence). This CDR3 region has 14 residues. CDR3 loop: CAWSMGGPDWEAFF. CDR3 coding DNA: TGTGCCTGGAGCATGGGGGGGCCGGATTGGGAAGCTTTCTTT.

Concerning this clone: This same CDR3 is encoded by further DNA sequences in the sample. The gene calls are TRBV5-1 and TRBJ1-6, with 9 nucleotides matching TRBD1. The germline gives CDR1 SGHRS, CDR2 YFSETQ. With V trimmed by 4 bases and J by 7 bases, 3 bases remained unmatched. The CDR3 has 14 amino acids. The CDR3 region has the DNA TGCGCCAGCAGCCCAGGACAGGGGAATTCACCCCTCCACTTT. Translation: CASSPGQGNSPLHF. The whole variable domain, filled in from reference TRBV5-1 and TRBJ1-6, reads KAGVTQTPRYLIKTRGQQVTLSCSPISGHRSVSWYQQTPGQGLQFLFEYFSETQRNKGNFPGRFSGRQFSNSRSEMNVSTLELGDSALYLCASSPGQGNSPLHFGNGTRLTVT.

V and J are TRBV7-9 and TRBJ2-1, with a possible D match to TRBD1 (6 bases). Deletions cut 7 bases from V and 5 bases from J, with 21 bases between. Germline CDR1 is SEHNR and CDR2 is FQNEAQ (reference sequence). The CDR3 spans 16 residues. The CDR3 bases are TGTGCCAGCACTCCCGAGGGGGAAACACTAAACAATGAGCAGTTCTTC. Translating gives CASTPEGETLNNEQFF.

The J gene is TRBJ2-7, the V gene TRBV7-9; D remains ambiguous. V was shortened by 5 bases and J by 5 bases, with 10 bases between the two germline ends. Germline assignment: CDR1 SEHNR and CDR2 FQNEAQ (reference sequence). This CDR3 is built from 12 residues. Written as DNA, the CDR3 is TGTGCCAGCAGCCAGACACCGAACGAGCAGTACTTC. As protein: CASSQTPNEQYF. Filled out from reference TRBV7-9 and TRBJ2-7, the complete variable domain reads DTGVSQNPRHKITKRGQNVTFRCDPISEHNRLYWYRQTLGQGPEFLTYFQNEAQLEKSRLLSDRFSAERPKGSFSTLEIQRTEQGDSAMYLCASSQTPNEQYFGPGTRLTVT.

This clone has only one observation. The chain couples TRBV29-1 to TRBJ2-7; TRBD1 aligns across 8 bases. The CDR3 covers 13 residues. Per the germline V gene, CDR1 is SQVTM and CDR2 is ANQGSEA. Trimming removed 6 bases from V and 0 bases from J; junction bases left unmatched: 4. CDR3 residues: CSVQGVYSYEQYF. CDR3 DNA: TGCAGCGTACAGGGGGTTTACTCCTACGAGCAGTACTTC.

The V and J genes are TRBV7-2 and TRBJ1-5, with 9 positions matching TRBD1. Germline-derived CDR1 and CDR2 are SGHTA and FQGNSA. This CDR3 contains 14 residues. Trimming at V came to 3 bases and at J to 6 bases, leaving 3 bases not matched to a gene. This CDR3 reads CASSFGTGSQPQHF. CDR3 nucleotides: TGTGCCAGCAGCTTTGGGACAGGGAGTCAGCCCCAGCATTTT.

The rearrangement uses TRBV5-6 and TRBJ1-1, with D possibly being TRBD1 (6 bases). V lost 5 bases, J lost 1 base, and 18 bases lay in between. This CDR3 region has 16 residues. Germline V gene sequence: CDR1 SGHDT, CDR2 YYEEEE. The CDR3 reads CASRFGQKRKNTEAFF. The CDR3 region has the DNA TGTGCCAGCAGATTTGGACAGAAACGAAAGAACACTGAAGCTTTCTTT.